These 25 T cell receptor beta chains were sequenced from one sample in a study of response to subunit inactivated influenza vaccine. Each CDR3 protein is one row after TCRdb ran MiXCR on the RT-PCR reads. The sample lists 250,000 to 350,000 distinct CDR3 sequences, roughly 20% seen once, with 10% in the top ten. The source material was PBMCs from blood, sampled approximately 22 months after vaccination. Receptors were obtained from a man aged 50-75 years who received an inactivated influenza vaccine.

The CDR3 protein is CASSQEKTTGDTQYF. CDR3 sequence (DNA): TGTGCCAGCAGCCAAGAAAAGACGACAGGGGATACGCAGTATTTT. V and J are TRBV3-1 and TRBJ2-3, with 7 bases identical to TRBD1. V was pared by 0 bases and J by 6 bases, with 6 bases of the junction left unmatched. CDR1 and CDR2 (germline): LGHDT, YNNKEL (reference sequence). This CDR3 is built from 15 residues.

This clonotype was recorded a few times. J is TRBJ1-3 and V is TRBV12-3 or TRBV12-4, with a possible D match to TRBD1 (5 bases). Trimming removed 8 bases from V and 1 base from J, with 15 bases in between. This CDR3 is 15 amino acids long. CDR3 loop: CASLIGGGSGNTIYF. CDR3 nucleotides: TGTGCCAGCCTCATCGGCGGGGGTTCTGGAAACACCATATATTTT.

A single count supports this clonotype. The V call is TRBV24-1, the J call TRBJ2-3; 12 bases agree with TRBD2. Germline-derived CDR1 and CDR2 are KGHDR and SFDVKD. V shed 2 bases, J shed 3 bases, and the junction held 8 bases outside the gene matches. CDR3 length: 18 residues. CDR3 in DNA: TGTGCCACCAGTGATTCAAGCCTGACTAGCGGGGGAACAGATACGCAGTATTTT. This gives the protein CATSDSSLTSGGTDTQYF.

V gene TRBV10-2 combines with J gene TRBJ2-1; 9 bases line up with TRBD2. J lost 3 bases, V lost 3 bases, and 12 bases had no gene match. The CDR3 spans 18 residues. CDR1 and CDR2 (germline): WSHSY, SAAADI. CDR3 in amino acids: CASSDIPAGGPYYNEQFF. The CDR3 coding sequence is TGCGCCAGCAGTGATATACCAGCGGGGGGTCCATACTACAATGAGCAGTTCTTC.

The CDR3 DNA sequence: TGCAGCGTGGACAGCGCCGCCTCCTACAATGAGCAGTTCTTC. This translates into CSVDSAASYNEQFF. The chain carries TRBV29-1 and TRBJ2-1; maybe TRBD1 (6 bases). Germline V gene data show CDR1 as SQVTM and CDR2 as ANQGSEA. The CDR3 sequence is 14 residues long. V was trimmed by 6 bases and J by 0 bases, leaving 12 bases between them.

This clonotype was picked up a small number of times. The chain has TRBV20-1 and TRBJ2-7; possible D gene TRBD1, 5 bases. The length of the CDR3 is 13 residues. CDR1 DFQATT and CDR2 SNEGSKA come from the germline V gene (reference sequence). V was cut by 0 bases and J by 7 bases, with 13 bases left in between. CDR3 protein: CSARDPFKGEQYF. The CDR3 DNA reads TGCAGTGCTAGAGACCCCTTTAAGGGGGAGCAGTACTTC.

CDR3 coding DNA: TGTGCCAGCAGTCCGAGCGGGAGTTACGCGGCTGAGCAGTTCTTC. Protein sequence: CASSPSGSYAAEQFF. This rearrangement joins TRBV6-1 to TRBJ2-1, with 8 bases matching TRBD2. The CDR3 extends over 15 amino acids. The ends lost 5 bases at V and 9 bases at J; junction bases unmatched: 12. Germline values: CDR1 MNHNS, CDR2 SASEGT.

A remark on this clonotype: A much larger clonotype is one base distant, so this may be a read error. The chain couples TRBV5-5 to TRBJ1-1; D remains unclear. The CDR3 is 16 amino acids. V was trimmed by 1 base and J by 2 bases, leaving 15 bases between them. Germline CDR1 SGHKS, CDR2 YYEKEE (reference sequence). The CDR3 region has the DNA TGTGCCAGCAGCTTGCACGTCCCCCTCGGAAACACTGAAGCTTTCTTT. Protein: CASSLHVPLGNTEAFF.

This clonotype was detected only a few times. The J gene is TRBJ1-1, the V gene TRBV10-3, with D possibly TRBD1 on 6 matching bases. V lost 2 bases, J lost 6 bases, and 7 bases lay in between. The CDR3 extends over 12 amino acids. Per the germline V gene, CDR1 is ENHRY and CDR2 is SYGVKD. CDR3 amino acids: CAISEHRAEAFF. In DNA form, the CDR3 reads TGTGCCATCAGTGAGCACAGGGCTGAAGCTTTCTTT.

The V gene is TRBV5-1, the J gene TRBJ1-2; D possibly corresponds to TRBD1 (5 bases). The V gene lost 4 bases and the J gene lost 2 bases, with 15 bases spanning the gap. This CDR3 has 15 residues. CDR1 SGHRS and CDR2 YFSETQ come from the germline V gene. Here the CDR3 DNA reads TGCGCCAGCAGCCTATCAGGGCGCAACAACTATGGCTACACCTTC. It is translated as CASSLSGRNNYGYTF.

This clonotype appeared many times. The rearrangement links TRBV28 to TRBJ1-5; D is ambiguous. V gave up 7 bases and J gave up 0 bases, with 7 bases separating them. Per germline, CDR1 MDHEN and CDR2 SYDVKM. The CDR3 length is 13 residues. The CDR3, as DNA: TGTGCCAGCAACCCGGATAGCAATCAGCCCCAGCATTTT. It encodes CASNPDSNQPQHF.

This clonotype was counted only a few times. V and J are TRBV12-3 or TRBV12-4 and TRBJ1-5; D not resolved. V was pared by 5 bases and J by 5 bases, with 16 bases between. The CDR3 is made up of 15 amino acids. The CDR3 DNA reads TGTGCCAGCAGTGGATCAGTACAGCGCCATCAGCCCCAGCATTTT. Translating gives CASSGSVQRHQPQHF.

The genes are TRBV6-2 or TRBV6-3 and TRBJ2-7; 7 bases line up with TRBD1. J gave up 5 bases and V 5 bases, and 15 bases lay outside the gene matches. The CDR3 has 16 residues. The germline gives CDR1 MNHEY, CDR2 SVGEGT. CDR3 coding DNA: TGTGCCAGCAGTACCGCCTGGGACAGCTCGCGCCACGAGCAGTACTTC. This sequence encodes CASSTAWDSSRHEQYF.

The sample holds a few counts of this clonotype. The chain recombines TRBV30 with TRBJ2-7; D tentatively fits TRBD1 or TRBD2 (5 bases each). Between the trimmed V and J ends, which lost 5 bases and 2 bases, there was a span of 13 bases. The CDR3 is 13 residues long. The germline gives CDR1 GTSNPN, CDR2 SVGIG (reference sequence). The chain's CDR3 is CAWGGRTTYEQYF. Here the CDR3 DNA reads TGTGCCTGGGGAGGTAGGACAACCTACGAGCAGTACTTC.

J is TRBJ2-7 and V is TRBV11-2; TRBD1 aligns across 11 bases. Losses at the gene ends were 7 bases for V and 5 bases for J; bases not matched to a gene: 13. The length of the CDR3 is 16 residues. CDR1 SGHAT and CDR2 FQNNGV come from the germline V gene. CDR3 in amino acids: CASTDIRDRGIHEQYF. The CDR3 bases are TGTGCCAGCACGGATATCCGGGACAGGGGGATCCACGAGCAGTACTTC.

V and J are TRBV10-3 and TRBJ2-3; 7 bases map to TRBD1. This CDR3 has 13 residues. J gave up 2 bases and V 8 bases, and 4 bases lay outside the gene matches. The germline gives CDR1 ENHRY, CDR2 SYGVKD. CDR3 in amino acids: CAIRDSLTDTQYF. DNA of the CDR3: TGTGCCATCCGGGACAGTCTCACAGATACGCAGTATTTT.

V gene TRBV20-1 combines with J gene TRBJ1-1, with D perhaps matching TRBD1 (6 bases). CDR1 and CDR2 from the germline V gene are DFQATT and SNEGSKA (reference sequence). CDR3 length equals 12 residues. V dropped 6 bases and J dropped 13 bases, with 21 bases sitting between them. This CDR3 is CSATEDTRGGFF. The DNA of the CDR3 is TGCAGTGCCACAGAAGACACCAGGGGTGGTTTCTTT.

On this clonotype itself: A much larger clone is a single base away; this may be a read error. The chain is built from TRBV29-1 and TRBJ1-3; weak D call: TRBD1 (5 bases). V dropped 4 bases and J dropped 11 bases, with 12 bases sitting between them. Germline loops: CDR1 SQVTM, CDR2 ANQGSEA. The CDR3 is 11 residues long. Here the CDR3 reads CSVVRGNAIYF. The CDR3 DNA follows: TGCAGCGTTGTTCGGGGGAACGCCATATATTTT.

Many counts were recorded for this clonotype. The DNA for the CDR3 is TGCGCCAGCAGCGGACAGGGGATCGTCACTGAAGCTTTCTTT. Its protein is CASSGQGIVTEAFF. The V call is TRBV5-1, the J call TRBJ1-1, with TRBD1 identical over 9 bases. Trimming at V came to 4 bases and at J to 4 bases, leaving 5 bases not matched to a gene. The germline CDR1 and CDR2 sequences are SGHRS and YFSETQ. CDR3 length equals 14 residues.

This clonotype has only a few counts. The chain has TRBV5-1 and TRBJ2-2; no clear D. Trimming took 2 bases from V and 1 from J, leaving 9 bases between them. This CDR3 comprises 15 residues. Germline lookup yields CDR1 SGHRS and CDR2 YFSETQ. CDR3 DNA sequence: TGCGCCAGCAGCTTCGGTCAGGTGAACACCGGGGAGCTGTTTTTT. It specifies CASSFGQVNTGELFF.

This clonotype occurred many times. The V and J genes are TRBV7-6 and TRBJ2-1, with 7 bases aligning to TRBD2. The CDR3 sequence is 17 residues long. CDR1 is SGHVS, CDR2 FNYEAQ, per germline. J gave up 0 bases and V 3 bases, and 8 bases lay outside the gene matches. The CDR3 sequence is CASSFDRGGSSYNEQFF. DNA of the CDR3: TGTGCCAGCAGCTTCGATAGGGGCGGGAGCTCCTACAATGAGCAGTTCTTC.

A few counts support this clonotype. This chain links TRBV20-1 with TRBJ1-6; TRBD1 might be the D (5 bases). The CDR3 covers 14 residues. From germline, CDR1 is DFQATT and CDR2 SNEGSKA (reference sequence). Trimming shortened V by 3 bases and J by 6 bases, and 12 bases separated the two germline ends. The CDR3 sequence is CSASLGEINSPLHF. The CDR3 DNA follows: TGCAGTGCTAGTTTGGGGGAAATTAATTCACCCCTCCACTTT.

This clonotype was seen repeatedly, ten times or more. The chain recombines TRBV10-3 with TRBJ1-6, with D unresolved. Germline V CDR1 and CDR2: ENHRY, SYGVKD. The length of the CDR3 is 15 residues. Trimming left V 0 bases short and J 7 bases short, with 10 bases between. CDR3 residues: CAISESFSRNSPLHF. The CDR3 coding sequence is TGTGCCATCAGTGAGTCGTTCAGTCGGAATTCACCCCTCCACTTT.

The CDR3 here is CASSYPGQGVGVTEAFF. In nucleotides, the CDR3 is TGTGCCAGCAGTTACCCGGGACAGGGGGTGGGAGTCACTGAAGCTTTCTTT. This chain uses TRBV6-2 or TRBV6-3 with TRBJ1-1, with TRBD1 identical over 11 bases. The CDR3 is 17 residues long. The germline CDR1 and CDR2 sequences are MNHEY and SVGEGT. Trimming cost V 2 bases and J 4 bases; bases outside gene matches: 9.

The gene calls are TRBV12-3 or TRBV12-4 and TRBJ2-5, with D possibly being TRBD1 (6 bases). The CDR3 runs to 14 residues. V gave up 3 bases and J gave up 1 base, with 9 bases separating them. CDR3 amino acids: CASSLRTVQETQYF. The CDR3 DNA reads TGTGCCAGCAGTTTGCGGACAGTCCAAGAGACCCAGTACTTC.